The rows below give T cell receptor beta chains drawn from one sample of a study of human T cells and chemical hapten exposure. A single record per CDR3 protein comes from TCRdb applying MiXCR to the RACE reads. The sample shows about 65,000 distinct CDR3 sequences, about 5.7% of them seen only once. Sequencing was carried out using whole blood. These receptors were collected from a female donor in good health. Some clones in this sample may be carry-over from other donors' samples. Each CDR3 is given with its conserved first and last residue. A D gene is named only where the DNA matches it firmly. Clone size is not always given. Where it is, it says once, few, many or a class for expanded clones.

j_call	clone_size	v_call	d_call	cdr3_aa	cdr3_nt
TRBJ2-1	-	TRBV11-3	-	CASSSPGSNEQFF	TGTGCCAGCAGCTCCCCGGGCTCCAATGAGCAGTTCTTC
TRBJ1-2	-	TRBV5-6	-	CASSPPTDSNYGYTF	TGTGCCAGCAGCCCACCGACAGACTCTAACTATGGCTACACCTTC
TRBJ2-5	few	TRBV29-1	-	CSVADLPQAGPTQYF	TGCAGCGTTGCCGACTTACCTCAAGCGGGCCCAACCCAGTACTTC
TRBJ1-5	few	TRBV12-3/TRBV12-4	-	CASSFGPGTQPQHF	TGTGCCAGCAGTTTTGGGCCAGGGACCCAGCCCCAGCATTTT
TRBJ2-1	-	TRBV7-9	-	CASSLGLVRSDEQFF	TGTGCCAGCAGCTTGGGGCTAGTCAGATCGGATGAGCAGTTCTTC
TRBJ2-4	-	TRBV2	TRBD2	CASRQTSGIGNIQYF	TGTGCCAGCCGCCAGACTAGCGGGATTGGAAACATTCAGTACTTC
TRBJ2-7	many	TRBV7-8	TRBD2	CASSLAGRGLSYEQYF	TGTGCCAGCAGTCTAGCGGGGAGAGGACTCTCCTACGAGCAGTACTTC
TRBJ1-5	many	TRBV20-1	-	CSARVKGWYSNQPQHF	TGCAGTGCTAGAGTGAAAGGATGGTATAGCAATCAGCCCCAGCATTTT
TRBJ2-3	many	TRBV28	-	CASSFLTDTQYF	TGTGCCAGCAGTTTTCTCACAGATACGCAGTATTTT
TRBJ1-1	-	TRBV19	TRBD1	CTSSRTGLGNTEAFF	TGTACCAGTAGTAGGACAGGGTTGGGGAACACTGAAGCTTTCTTT
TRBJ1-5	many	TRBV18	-	CASSRNGEGANQPQHF	TGTGCCAGCTCAAGAAACGGGGAGGGAGCTAATCAGCCCCAGCATTTT
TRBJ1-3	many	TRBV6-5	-	CASSRGIGSGNTIYF	TGTGCCAGCAGTAGGGGCATCGGCTCTGGAAACACCATATATTTT
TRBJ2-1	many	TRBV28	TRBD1	CASISGTGAYNEQFF	TGTGCCAGCATCTCCGGGACAGGGGCCTACAATGAGCAGTTCTTC
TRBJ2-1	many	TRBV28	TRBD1	CASSFFYRDRGHNEQFF	TGTGCCAGCAGTTTCTTCTACCGGGACAGGGGGCACAATGAGCAGTTCTTC
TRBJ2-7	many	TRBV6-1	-	CASRKGGYEQYF	TGTGCCAGCAGAAAGGGGGGTTACGAGCAGTACTTC
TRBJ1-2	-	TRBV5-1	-	CASTKDRNNGYTF	TGCGCCAGCACGAAAGACCGTAACAATGGCTACACCTTC
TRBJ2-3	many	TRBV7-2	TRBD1	CASSLGTGHTDTQYF	TGTGCCAGCAGCTTAGGGACAGGGCACACAGATACGCAGTATTTT
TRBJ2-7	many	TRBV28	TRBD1	CASSDRTGLSYEQYF	TGTGCCAGCAGTGACCGGACAGGGTTGTCCTACGAGCAGTACTTC
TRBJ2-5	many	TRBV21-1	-	CASSKAWANQETQYF	TGTGCCAGCAGCAAGGCCTGGGCTAACCAAGAGACCCAGTACTTC
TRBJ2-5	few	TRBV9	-	CASSHGGLDGETQYF	TGTGCCAGCAGCCATGGGGGCCTAGACGGTGAGACCCAGTACTTC
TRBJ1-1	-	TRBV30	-	CAWRGMTVNTEAFF	TGTGCCTGGAGAGGAATGACGGTGAACACTGAAGCTTTCTTT
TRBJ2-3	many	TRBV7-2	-	CASSSTAGTDTQYF	TGTGCCAGCAGCTCGACAGCGGGCACAGATACGCAGTATTTT
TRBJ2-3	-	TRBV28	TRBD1	CASSTTAGGDTQYF	TGTGCCAGCAGTACGACCGCAGGGGGAGATACGCAGTATTTT
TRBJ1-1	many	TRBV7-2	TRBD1	CASSSDRVFANTEAFF	TGTGCCAGCAGCTCCGACAGGGTCTTTGCGAACACTGAAGCTTTCTTT
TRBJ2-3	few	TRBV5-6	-	CASSSYTDTQYF	TGTGCCAGCAGCTCCTACACAGATACGCAGTATTTT
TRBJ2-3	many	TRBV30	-	CAWSRGGVTDTQYF	TGTGCCTGGAGTCGCGGCGGGGTGACAGATACGCAGTATTTT
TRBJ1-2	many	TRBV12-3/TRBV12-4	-	CASSSRRAGGSYTF	TGTGCCAGCAGTTCCCGGAGGGCCGGGGGGAGCTACACCTTC
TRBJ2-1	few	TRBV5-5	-	CASTPGEGYHEQFF	TGTGCCAGCACCCCAGGGGAAGGGTACCATGAGCAGTTCTTC
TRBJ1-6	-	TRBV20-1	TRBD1	CSDQPTGIRNSPIHF	TGCAGTGACCAACCGACAGGGATTCGAAATTCACCCATCCACTTT
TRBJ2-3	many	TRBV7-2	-	CASSPRQVADTQYF	TGTGCCAGCAGCCCCCGACAGGTCGCAGATACGCAGTATTTT
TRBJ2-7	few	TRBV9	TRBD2	CASSKTSGPLPPYEQYF	TGTGCCAGCAGTAAGACTAGCGGGCCTCTTCCCCCCTACGAGCAGTACTTC
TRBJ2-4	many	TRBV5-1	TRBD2	CASSSGLEEGKNIQYF	TGCGCCAGCAGCTCAGGACTAGAGGAGGGCAAAAACATTCAGTACTTC
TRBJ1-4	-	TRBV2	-	CASSAQTGSGEKLFF	TGTGCCAGCAGTGCCCAAACAGGGTCGGGTGAAAAACTGTTTTTT